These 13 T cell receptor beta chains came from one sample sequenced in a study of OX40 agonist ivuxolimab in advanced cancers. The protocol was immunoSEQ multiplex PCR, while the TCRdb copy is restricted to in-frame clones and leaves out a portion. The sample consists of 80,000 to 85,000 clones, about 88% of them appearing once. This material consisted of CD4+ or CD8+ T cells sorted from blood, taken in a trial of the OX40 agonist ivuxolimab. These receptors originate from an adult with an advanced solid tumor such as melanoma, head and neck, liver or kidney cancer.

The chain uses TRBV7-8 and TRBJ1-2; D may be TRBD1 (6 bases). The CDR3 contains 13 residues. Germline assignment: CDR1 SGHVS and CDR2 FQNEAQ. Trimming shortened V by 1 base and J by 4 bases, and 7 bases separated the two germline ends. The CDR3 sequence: CASSLEQGYGYTF. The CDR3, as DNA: TGTGCCAGCAGCTTAGAACAGGGCTATGGCTACACCTTC.

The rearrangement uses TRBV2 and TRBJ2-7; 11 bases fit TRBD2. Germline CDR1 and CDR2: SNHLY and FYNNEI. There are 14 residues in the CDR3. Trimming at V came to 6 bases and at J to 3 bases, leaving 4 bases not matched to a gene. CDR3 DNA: TGTGCCAGCAGAGAGCTAGCGGGGGGCTACGAGCAGTACGTC. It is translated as CASRELAGGYEQYV.

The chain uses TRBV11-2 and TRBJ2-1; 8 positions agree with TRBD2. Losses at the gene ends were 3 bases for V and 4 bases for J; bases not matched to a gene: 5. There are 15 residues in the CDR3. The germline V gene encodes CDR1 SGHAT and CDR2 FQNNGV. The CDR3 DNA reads TGTGCCAGCAGCTTCAGCGGGGGAACTTACAATGAGCAGTTCTTC. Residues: CASSFSGGTYNEQFF. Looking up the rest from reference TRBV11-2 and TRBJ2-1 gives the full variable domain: EAGVAQSPRYKIIEKRQSVAFWCNPISGHATLYWYQQILGQGPKLLIQFQNNGVVDDSQLPKDRFSAERLKGVDSTLKIQPAKLEDSAVYLCASSFSGGTYNEQFFGPGTRLTVL.

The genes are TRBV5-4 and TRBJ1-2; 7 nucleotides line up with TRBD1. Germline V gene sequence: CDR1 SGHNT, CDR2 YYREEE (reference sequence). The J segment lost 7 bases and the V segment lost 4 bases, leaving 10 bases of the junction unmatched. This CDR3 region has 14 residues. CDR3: CASSATGTEGGYTF. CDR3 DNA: TGTGCCAGCAGCGCGACCGGGACAGAAGGTGGCTACACCTTC. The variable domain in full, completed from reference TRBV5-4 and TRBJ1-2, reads ETGVTQSPTHLIKTRGQQVTLRCSSQSGHNTVSWYQQALGQGPQFIFQYYREEENGRGNFPPRFSGLQFPNYSSELNVNALELDDSALYLCASSATGTEGGYTFGSGTRLTVV.

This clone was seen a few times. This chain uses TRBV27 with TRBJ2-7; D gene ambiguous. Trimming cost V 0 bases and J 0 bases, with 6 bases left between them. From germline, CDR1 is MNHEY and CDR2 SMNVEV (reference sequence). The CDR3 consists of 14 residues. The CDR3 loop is CASSLSVGSYEQYF. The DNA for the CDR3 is TGTGCCAGCAGTTTATCGGTCGGCTCCTACGAGCAGTACTTC.

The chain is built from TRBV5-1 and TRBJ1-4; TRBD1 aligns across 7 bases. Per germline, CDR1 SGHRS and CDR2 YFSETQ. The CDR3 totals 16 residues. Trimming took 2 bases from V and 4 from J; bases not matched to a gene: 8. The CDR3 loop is CASSFDREGLNEKLFF. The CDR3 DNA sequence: TGCGCCAGCAGCTTTGACAGGGAGGGCCTTAATGAAAAACTGTTTTTT.

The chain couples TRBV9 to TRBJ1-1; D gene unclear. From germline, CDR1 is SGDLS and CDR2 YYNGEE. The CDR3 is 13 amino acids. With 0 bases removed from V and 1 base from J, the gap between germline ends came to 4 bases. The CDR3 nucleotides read TGTGCCAGCAGCGTAGAAAGGAACACTGAAGCTTTCTTT. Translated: CASSVERNTEAFF.

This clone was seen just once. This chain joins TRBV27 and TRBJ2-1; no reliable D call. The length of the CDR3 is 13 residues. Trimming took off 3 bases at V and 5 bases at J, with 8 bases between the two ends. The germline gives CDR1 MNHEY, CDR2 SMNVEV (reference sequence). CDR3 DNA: TGTGCCAGCAGTTTCTCGTCCGACAATGAGCAGTTCTTC. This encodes CASSFSSDNEQFF.

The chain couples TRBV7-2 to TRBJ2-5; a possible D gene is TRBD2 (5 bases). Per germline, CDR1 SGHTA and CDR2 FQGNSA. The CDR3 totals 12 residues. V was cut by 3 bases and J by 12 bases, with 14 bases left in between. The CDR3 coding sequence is TGTGCCAGCAGCTTCCCGGACTCTACAAAGTACTTC. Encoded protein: CASSFPDSTKYF.

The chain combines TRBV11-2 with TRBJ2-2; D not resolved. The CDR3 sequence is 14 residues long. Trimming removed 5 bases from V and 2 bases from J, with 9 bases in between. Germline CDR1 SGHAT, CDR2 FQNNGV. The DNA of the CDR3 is TGTGCCAGCAGCATCCAGGTTAACACCGGGGAGCTGTTTTTT. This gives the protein CASSIQVNTGELFF.

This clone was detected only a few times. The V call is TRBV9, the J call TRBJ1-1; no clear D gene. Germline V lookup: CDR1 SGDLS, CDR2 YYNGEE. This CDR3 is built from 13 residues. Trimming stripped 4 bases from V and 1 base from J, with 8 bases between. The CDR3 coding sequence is TGTGCCAGCAGCCCCAGACAGAACACTGAAGCTTTCTTT. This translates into CASSPRQNTEAFF.

CDR3 coding DNA: TGCAGCGTTGAAGCTCTAGCCGGGTATGAGCAGTTCTTC. It yields the protein CSVEALAGYEQFF. This chain joins TRBV29-1 and TRBJ2-1, with D possibly matching TRBD2 (5 bases). Germline loops: CDR1 SQVTM, CDR2 ANQGSEA. This CDR3 has 13 amino acids. V was trimmed by 1 base and J by 8 bases, leaving 12 bases between them.

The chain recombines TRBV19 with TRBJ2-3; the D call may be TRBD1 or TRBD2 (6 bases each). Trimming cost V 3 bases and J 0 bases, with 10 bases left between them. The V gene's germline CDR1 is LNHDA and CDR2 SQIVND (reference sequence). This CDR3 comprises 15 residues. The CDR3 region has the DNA TGTGCCAGTAGTATGGGGGGCCTGAGCACAGATACGCAGTATTTT. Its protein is CASSMGGLSTDTQYF.